The 22 T cell receptor beta chains presented below share a single source sample, sequenced in a study of blood T cell repertoires in COVID-19. Some clones are missing from TCRdb's copy, which holds only in-frame ones; the method was immunoSEQ multiplex PCR. The sample lists 150,000 to 200,000 clones, about 87% occurring once. Sample: peripheral blood. The receptors were gathered from a man between 18 and 29 years old with active or convalescent COVID-19.

The chain employs TRBV11-2 and TRBJ1-1, with 7 bases matching TRBD1. The germline gives CDR1 SGHAT, CDR2 FQNNGV. The CDR3 extends over 13 amino acids. Trimming cost V 5 bases and J 6 bases; bases outside gene matches: 6. The CDR3 spells CASSPGQVPEAFF. The CDR3 DNA is TGTGCCAGCAGCCCCGGACAGGTTCCTGAAGCTTTCTTT. The variable domain in full, completed from reference TRBV11-2 and TRBJ1-1, reads EAGVAQSPRYKIIEKRQSVAFWCNPISGHATLYWYQQILGQGPKLLIQFQNNGVVDDSQLPKDRFSAERLKGVDSTLKIQPAKLEDSAVYLCASSPGQVPEAFFGQGTRLTVV.

The J gene is TRBJ2-7, the V gene TRBV7-9; 9 bases fit TRBD2. This CDR3 is built from 19 residues. With V trimmed by 2 bases and J by 2 bases, 16 bases remained unmatched. The germline V gene encodes CDR1 SEHNR and CDR2 FQNEAQ (reference sequence). CDR3 sequence reads: CASSLLYAGGTQRTYEQYF. The CDR3 DNA follows: TGTGCCAGCAGCTTATTATATGCGGGGGGGACTCAAAGGACCTACGAGCAGTACTTC.

This chain uses TRBV29-1 with TRBJ2-1; D might be TRBD1 (6 bases). Per germline, CDR1 SQVTM and CDR2 ANQGSEA. V was pared by 3 bases and J by 6 bases, with 15 bases between. This CDR3 is built from 14 residues. CDR3 sequence reads: CSVEGHSDVNEQFF. The CDR3 region has the DNA TGCAGCGTTGAGGGACACTCGGATGTCAATGAGCAGTTCTTC.

The chain uses TRBV6-6 and TRBJ1-2; maybe TRBD1 (5 bases). V was trimmed by 7 bases and J by 0 bases, leaving 9 bases between them. This CDR3 is 13 amino acids long. CDR1 is MNHNY, CDR2 SVGAGI, per germline (reference sequence). CDR3 residues: CASKRDPNYGYTF. CDR3 nucleotide sequence: TGTGCCAGCAAGCGGGACCCTAACTATGGCTACACCTTC.

The chain carries TRBV6-5 and TRBJ1-2; a weak D match, TRBD1 (5 bases). CDR3 length: 11 amino acids. Germline CDR1 reads MNHEY; CDR2 reads SVGAGI. V was trimmed by 6 bases and J by 7 bases, leaving 9 bases between them. The CDR3 nucleotides read TGTGCCAGCAGGGGGCAGGGTGGCTACACCTTC. As protein: CASRGQGGYTF.

The rearrangement uses TRBV24-1 and TRBJ2-1; a possible D gene is TRBD2 (5 bases). The CDR3 length is 10 residues. Looked up from germline, CDR1 is KGHDR and CDR2 is SFDVKD. The ends were cut back, 9 bases at V and 9 bases at J, with 8 bases in the middle. The CDR3 loop reads CATEGAEQFF. DNA for the CDR3: TGTGCCACCGAGGGCGCTGAGCAGTTCTTC.

As DNA, the CDR3 is TGTGCCAGCAGCCAGTCAGGGTCCGTTCGTCAGCCCCAGCATTTT. Translation: CASSQSGSVRQPQHF. The chain joins TRBV3-1 (or the pseudogene TRBV3-2) to TRBJ1-5, with a possible D match to TRBD1 (5 bases). The germline V gene encodes CDR1 LGHDT and CDR2 YNNKEL (reference sequence). V dropped 3 bases and J dropped 6 bases, with 15 bases sitting between them. The CDR3 is 15 residues long.

The rearrangement links TRBV2 to TRBJ1-4; D is undetermined. The ends were cut back, 6 bases at V and 11 bases at J, with 16 bases in the middle. The CDR3 is 13 amino acids. In germline, CDR1 is SNHLY, CDR2 FYNNEI. The CDR3 sequence is CASRVAPGGKLFF. DNA of the CDR3: TGTGCCAGCAGGGTAGCTCCCGGCGGGAAACTGTTTTTT.

The V gene is TRBV7-2, the J gene TRBJ1-1; D gene unclear. The CDR3 has 15 residues. Germline CDR1 reads SGHTA; CDR2 reads FQGNSA. Trimming cost V 2 bases and J 6 bases, with 16 bases left between them. Here the CDR3 reads CASSLSNSVISEAFF. The CDR3 nucleotides are TGTGCCAGCAGCTTATCGAACAGTGTCATTTCTGAAGCTTTCTTT. Using reference TRBV7-2 and TRBJ1-1 for the parts outside the CDR3, the full variable domain is GAGVSQSPSNKVTEKGKDVELRCDPISGHTALYWYRQSLGQGLEFLIYFQGNSAPDKSGLPSDRFSAERTGGSVSTLTIQRTQQEDSAVYLCASSLSNSVISEAFFGQGTRLTVV.

The V call is TRBV5-1, the J call TRBJ1-1; the D is unclear. This CDR3 contains 14 residues. Germline CDR1 and CDR2: SGHRS and YFSETQ. Trimming took 4 bases from V and 1 from J, leaving 11 bases between them. CDR3 in DNA: TGCGCCAGCAGCCCTCAATCCGGGAACACTGAAGCTTTCTTT. Protein: CASSPQSGNTEAFF.

The genes are TRBV7-3 and TRBJ2-1, with 7 bases matching TRBD2. The CDR3 is 15 residues long. Looked up from germline, CDR1 is SGHTA and CDR2 is FQGTGA. With V trimmed by 2 bases and J by 2 bases, 3 bases remained unmatched. The CDR3 nucleotides read TGTGCCAGCAGCTTAGGGAGGGGCCCCTACAATGAGCAGTTCTTC. This translates into CASSLGRGPYNEQFF.

The chain is built from TRBV7-6 and TRBJ1-6; TRBD1 agrees at 7 bases. The CDR3 contains 15 residues. In germline, CDR1 is SGHVS, CDR2 FNYEAQ. With V trimmed by 1 base and J by 6 bases, 3 bases remained unmatched. The CDR3 loop is CASSLVRGPNSPLHF. The CDR3 nucleotides read TGTGCCAGCAGCTTAGTTAGGGGGCCTAATTCACCCCTCCACTTT.

V is TRBV7-2 and J is TRBJ2-1; D is unresolved. This CDR3 has 11 residues. The germline V gene has CDR1 SGHTA and CDR2 FQGNSA. The V end lost 5 bases, the J end lost 7 bases, and 6 bases lay between the germline ends. The CDR3 sequence is CASSRVNEQFF. The CDR3 nucleotides read TGTGCCAGCAGCCGAGTTAATGAGCAGTTCTTC.

With respect to this clone: At the DNA level, this CDR3 is encoded by other sequences in the same sample as well. The chain uses TRBV5-6 and TRBJ2-7; D not certain. The V end was cut by 0 bases, the J end by 2 bases, with 3 bases between. The V gene's germline CDR1 is SGHDT and CDR2 YYEEEE. CDR3 length: 12 residues. CDR3 region: CASSLAAYEQYF. The CDR3 DNA follows: TGTGCCAGCAGCTTGGCCGCCTACGAGCAGTACTTC.

The chain couples TRBV3-1 (or the pseudogene TRBV3-2) to TRBJ1-1, with 7 bases aligning to TRBD1. The CDR3 consists of 15 residues. Losses at the gene ends were 3 bases for V and 2 bases for J; bases not matched to a gene: 6. Looked up from germline, CDR1 is LGHDT and CDR2 is YNNKEL (reference sequence). CDR3 amino acids: CASSHRQGRNTEAFF. Written as DNA, the CDR3 is TGTGCCAGCAGCCACCGACAGGGAAGAAACACTGAAGCTTTCTTT.

This chain uses TRBV6-2 or TRBV6-3 with TRBJ1-1, with 7 bases matching TRBD1. Germline lookup yields CDR1 MNHEY and CDR2 SVGEGT. This CDR3 has 16 residues. The trim removed 6 bases at V and 1 base at J, leaving 11 bases unmatched. This CDR3 is CASSPFPGQRNTEAFF. The CDR3 bases are TGTGCCAGCAGCCCTTTTCCGGGACAGAGGAACACTGAAGCTTTCTTT.

The chain couples TRBV3-1 (or the pseudogene TRBV3-2) to TRBJ2-1, with 7 nucleotides matching TRBD2. The CDR3 is 18 residues long. Germline V gene lookup returns CDR1 LGHDT and CDR2 YNNKEL (reference sequence). V shed 0 bases and J 4 bases; nucleotides not matched to a gene: 12. The CDR3 DNA reads as TGTGCCAGCAGCCAAGAAGCGTCCAGAGCGGGAACGTACAATGAGCAGTTCTTC. Translated, it gives CASSQEASRAGTYNEQFF.

The gene calls are TRBV29-1 and TRBJ2-4; possibly TRBD1 for D (5 bases). CDR1 and CDR2 (germline): SQVTM, ANQGSEA. V lost 1 base and J lost 16, with 17 bases in between. CDR3 length: 12 amino acids. The CDR3 is CSVEVVSQGPYF. The CDR3 DNA reads as TGCAGCGTTGAAGTCGTTTCCCAGGGCCCTTACTTC.

The chain combines TRBV5-8 with TRBJ2-7; TRBD2 matches at 9 bases. The junction had 11 bases not matched to a gene; V was cut back by 4 bases and J by 0 bases. This CDR3 has 17 amino acids. The V gene's germline CDR1 is SGHTS and CDR2 YDEGEE. CDR3 amino acids: CASSLHTSGGISYEQYV. The CDR3 bases are TGTGCCAGCAGCCTTCACACCAGCGGGGGGATCTCCTACGAGCAGTACGTC.

For the CDR3, the DNA is TGTGCCAGCAGCAACCGGGACAGGGGGTCCTACGAGCAGTACTTC. This gives the protein CASSNRDRGSYEQYF. The chain employs TRBV11-3 and TRBJ2-7; 11 nucleotides agree with TRBD1. Germline V gene data show CDR1 as SGHNT and CDR2 as YENEEA. This CDR3 region has 15 residues. The ends lost 5 bases at V and 1 base at J; junction bases unmatched: 4.

This clone has a single count. The chain links TRBV6-5 to TRBJ2-1; 13 nucleotides align to TRBD2. This CDR3 is built from 15 residues. Trimming took 5 bases from V and 6 from J; bases not matched to a gene: 4. CDR1 and CDR2 (germline): MNHEY, SVGAGI. The CDR3 DNA follows: TGTGCCAGCAGTACGGGACTAGCGGGGTCCAATGAGCAGTTCTTC. This sequence encodes CASSTGLAGSNEQFF.

This clone was seen a handful of times. The J gene is TRBJ2-7, the V gene TRBV6-6; D gene unclear. Between the trimmed V and J ends, which lost 4 bases and 4 bases, there was a span of 8 bases. CDR1 is MNHNY, CDR2 SVGAGI, per germline (reference sequence). The CDR3 is 12 residues long. The CDR3 coding sequence is TGTGCCAGCAGTTCTGAAACTTACGAGCAGTACGTC. Protein: CASSSETYEQYV.